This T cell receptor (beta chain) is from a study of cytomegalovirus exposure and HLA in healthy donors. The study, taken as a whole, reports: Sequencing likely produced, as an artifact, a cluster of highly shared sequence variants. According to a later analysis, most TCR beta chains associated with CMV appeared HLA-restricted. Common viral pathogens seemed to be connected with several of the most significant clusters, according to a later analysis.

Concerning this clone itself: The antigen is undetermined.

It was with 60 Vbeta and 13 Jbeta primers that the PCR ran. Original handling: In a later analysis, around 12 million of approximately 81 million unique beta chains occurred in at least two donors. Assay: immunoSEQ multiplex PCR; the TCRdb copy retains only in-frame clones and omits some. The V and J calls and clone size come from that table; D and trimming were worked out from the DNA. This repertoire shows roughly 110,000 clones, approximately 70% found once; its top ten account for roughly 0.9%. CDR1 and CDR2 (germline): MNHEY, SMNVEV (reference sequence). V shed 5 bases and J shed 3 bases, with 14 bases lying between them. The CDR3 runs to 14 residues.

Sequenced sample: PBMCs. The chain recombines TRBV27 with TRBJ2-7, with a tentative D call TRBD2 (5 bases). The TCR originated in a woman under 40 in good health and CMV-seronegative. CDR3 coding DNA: TGTGCCAGCAGTCTGTCCGGGAATTTCTACGAGCAGTACTTC. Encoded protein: CASSLSGNFYEQYF.